This TCR beta chain comes out of a study of CD4+ T cells in melanoma. The sample holds a few counts of this clone. Antigen unknown. Sequenced by immunoSEQ multiplex PCR; TCRdb stores in-frame clones only, minus some. The table records about 110,000 clones, roughly 90% of them present only once. General study points: A reported correlation linked neoantigen-specific CD4+ T cells to CD8+, macrophage and B cell function. In melanoma, neoantigen-specific CD4+ T cells reportedly differed in differentiation state.

Material: peripheral blood. This clonotype was obtained from a human donor with melanoma.

The CDR3 loop is CASSLVTGAGYTF. As DNA, the CDR3 is TGTGCCAGCAGCTTGGTGACAGGGGCCGGCTACACCTTC. J is TRBJ1-2 and V is TRBV7-9; 8 bases align to TRBD1. CDR1 is SEHNR and CDR2 is FQNEAQ in the germline V gene (reference sequence). Trimming removed 3 bases from V and 8 bases from J; junction bases left unmatched: 5. This CDR3 spans 13 amino acids.